These T cell receptor beta chains were read from a single sample in a study of cytomegalovirus exposure and HLA in healthy donors. Data came from immunoSEQ multiplex PCR; TCRdb stores just in-frame clones and leaves some out. The sample has 150,000 to 200,000 clones; roughly 75% are singletons. What was sequenced was PBMCs. The origin of the receptors is a female donor in good health and CMV-seronegative. Both conserved end residues are part of each CDR3. D genes are given only for firm matches. Expanded clones get a size class; other rows say once, few or many, or leave the size out.

D | J | V | size | CDR3 | DNA
TRBD1 | TRBJ2-1 | TRBV7-9 | - | CASSSQGAMWNEQFF | TGTGCCAGCAGCTCACAGGGGGCTATGTGGAATGAGCAGTTCTTC
TRBD1 | TRBJ1-2 | TRBV5-1 | - | CASSNGTALPYGYTF | TGCGCCAGCAGCAACGGGACAGCATTACCTTATGGCTACACCTTC
TRBD1 | TRBJ2-7 | TRBV7-2 | - | CASSPEDREGHGYEQYF | TGTGCCAGCAGCCCGGAGGACAGGGAAGGGCATGGCTACGAGCAGTACTTC
TRBD2 | TRBJ2-1 | TRBV7-8 | - | CASSLGTSGTIHEQFF | TGTGCCAGCAGCCTCGGGACTAGCGGGACTATTCATGAGCAGTTCTTC
TRBD1 | TRBJ2-2 | TRBV27 | - | CASSYGTGGTGELFF | TGTGCCAGCAGCTACGGGACAGGGGGGACCGGGGAGCTGTTTTTT
- | TRBJ1-2 | TRBV7-9 | - | CASSRIDRSNGYTF | TGTGCCAGCAGCCGGATCGACAGGTCCAATGGCTACACCTTC
TRBD2 | TRBJ2-5 | TRBV9 | - | CASSPGLAGGLETQYF | TGTGCCAGCAGCCCGGGCCTAGCGGGGGGGCTCGAGACCCAGTACTTC
TRBD2 | TRBJ2-7 | TRBV10-2 | - | CASSEAGGSYEQYF | TGCGCCAGCAGTGAAGCGGGAGGCTCTTACGAGCAGTACTTC
- | TRBJ2-7 | TRBV5-1 | - | CASSPRTASSYEQYF | TGCGCCAGCTCCCCCCGGACAGCAAGCTCCTACGAGCAGTACTTC
TRBD2 | TRBJ2-5 | TRBV6-5 | - | CASSSIAGRETQYF | TGTGCCAGCAGTTCGATAGCGGGCCGGGAGACCCAGTACTTC
- | TRBJ1-2 | TRBV18 | - | CASSPGLYGYTF | TGTGCCAGCTCACCGGGGCTCTATGGCTACACCTTC
- | TRBJ2-7 | TRBV4-1 | - | CASSQGAGGSYEQYF | TGCGCCAGCAGCCAAGGAGCAGGAGGTTCCTACGAGCAGTACTTC
TRBD2 | TRBJ2-7 | TRBV6-4 | few | CASSDSSGGAYEQYF | TGTGCCAGCAGTGACTCTAGCGGGGGGGCCTACGAGCAGTACTTC
- | TRBJ2-5 | TRBV9 | - | CASSVALDRTQETQYF | TGTGCCAGCAGCGTAGCCCTCGACAGGACACAAGAGACCCAGTACTTC
TRBD2 | TRBJ2-7 | TRBV11-2 | - | CASSAGTSGGIPYEQYF | TGTGCCAGCAGCGCCGGGACTAGCGGGGGGATTCCCTACGAGCAGTACTTC
TRBD1 | TRBJ2-3 | TRBV14 | few | CASSQEDRGAQYF | TGTGCCAGCAGCCAAGAGGACAGGGGTGCGCAGTATTTT
TRBD2 | TRBJ2-3 | TRBV4-3 | - | CASSQDLAVPSTDTQYF | TGCGCCAGCAGCCAAGATCTAGCGGTACCTAGCACAGATACGCAGTATTTT
- | TRBJ2-3 | TRBV5-1 | once | CASSTGTLLTDTQYF | TGCGCCAGCAGCACCGGGACTTTACTCACAGATACGCAGTATTTT
TRBD1 | TRBJ1-5 | TRBV19 | - | CASSPGQQHF | TGTGCCAGTAGTCCGGGACAGCAGCATTTT
- | TRBJ2-1 | TRBV27 | - | CASSLRGKNEQFF | TGTGCCAGCAGTTTGCGGGGAAAGAATGAGCAGTTCTTC
TRBD1 | TRBJ1-6 | TRBV12-5 | - | CASRDSNSPLHF | TGTGCTAGCCGGGACAGTAATTCACCCCTCCACTTT
TRBD1 | TRBJ1-5 | TRBV19 | - | CASSIDGPDRGGQPQHF | TGTGCCAGTAGTATAGATGGTCCGGACAGGGGAGGTCAGCCCCAGCATTTT
- | TRBJ1-4 | TRBV7-8 | - | CASSSGQTNEKLFF | TGTGCCAGCAGCTCTGGACAGACTAATGAAAAACTGTTTTTT
- | TRBJ1-2 | TRBV18 | - | CASSPPQGYGYTF | TGTGCCAGCTCACCACCGCAGGGGTATGGCTACACCTTC
- | TRBJ2-2 | TRBV6-1 | - | CASTEVRGNTGELFF | TGTGCCAGCACCGAAGTAAGGGGTAACACCGGGGAGCTGTTTTTT
- | TRBJ1-5 | TRBV7-2 | - | CASSSYIGIVNQPQHF | TGTGCCAGCAGCTCCTATATCGGGATAGTGAATCAGCCCCAGCATTTT
TRBD1 | TRBJ2-5 | TRBV18 | - | CASSPLGTGGRETQYF | TGTGCCAGCTCGCCCTTAGGGACAGGGGGCCGGGAGACCCAGTACTTC
- | TRBJ1-2 | TRBV5-6 | once | CASSWAGINYGYTF | TGTGCCAGCAGCTGGGCGGGGATAAACTATGGCTACACCTTC
- | TRBJ2-3 | TRBV19 | once | CASSDTDPTDTQYF | TGTGCCAGTAGCGACACCGACCCAACAGATACGCAGTATTTT
- | TRBJ2-5 | TRBV27 | - | CASSFSRGETQYF | TGTGCCAGCAGTTTTTCACGAGGGGAGACCCAGTACTTC
- | TRBJ1-2 | TRBV4-3 | few | CASSQGENYGYTF | TGCGCCAGCAGCCAAGGCGAGAACTATGGCTACACCTTC
- | TRBJ1-2 | TRBV6-1 | - | CASSEARGSGYTF | TGTGCCAGCAGTGAAGCGCGGGGTAGTGGCTACACCTTC
TRBD1 | TRBJ1-6 | TRBV27 | - | CASSPGTGNKPNSPLHF | TGTGCCAGCAGTCCCGGGACAGGGAATAAGCCTAATTCACCCCTCCACTTT
- | TRBJ2-7 | TRBV27 | - | CASSHRVVEVQYF | TGTGCCAGCAGTCACAGGGTCGTGGAAGTGCAGTACTTC
TRBD2 | TRBJ2-1 | TRBV30 | - | CAWKVAGVEFF | TGTGCCTGGAAAGTAGCGGGGGTTGAGTTCTTC
TRBD1 | TRBJ2-7 | TRBV4-3 | - | CASSLGTGNYEQYF | TGCGCCAGCAGCCTCGGGACAGGTAACTACGAGCAGTACTTC
TRBD2 | TRBJ2-1 | TRBV7-9 | - | CASSLAGGPYNEQFF | TGTGCCAGCAGCCTAGCGGGAGGGCCCTACAATGAGCAGTTCTTC
TRBD1 | TRBJ1-4 | TRBV28 | - | CASRRGQGGEKLFF | TGTGCCAGCAGACGGGGACAGGGTGGTGAAAAACTGTTTTTT
TRBD1 | TRBJ1-2 | TRBV5-1 | - | CASSLGTGVDGYTF | TGCGCCAGCAGCTTGGGGACAGGGGTTGATGGCTACACCTTC
TRBD1 | TRBJ2-4 | TRBV11-2 | - | CASSTPRTGATAKNIQYF | TGTGCCAGCAGCACACCCCGTACAGGGGCGACAGCCAAAAACATTCAGTACTTC
- | TRBJ1-5 | TRBV28 | - | CASSLGLGVGNQPQHF | TGTGCCAGCAGTTTGGGGTTAGGGGTCGGCAATCAGCCCCAGCATTTT
- | TRBJ2-4 | TRBV30 | - | CAWSAENIQYF | TGTGCCTGGAGTGCGGAAAACATTCAGTACTTC
TRBD2 | TRBJ2-7 | TRBV28 | - | CASSLAGEGSEQYF | TGTGCCAGCAGTTTAGCGGGAGAAGGTTCCGAGCAGTACTTC
TRBD2 | TRBJ2-3 | TRBV6-6 | - | CASSASGGSDTQYF | TGTGCCAGCAGTGCTAGCGGGGGGTCAGATACGCAGTATTTT
- | TRBJ1-5 | TRBV19 | - | CASSIDTGTYQPQHF | TGTGCCAGTAGTATAGACACTGGTACCTATCAGCCCCAGCATTTT
TRBD2 | TRBJ2-1 | TRBV5-1 | - | CASSLAAGAGEQFF | TGCGCCAGCAGCTTAGCCGCGGGAGCCGGTGAGCAGTTCTTC
- | TRBJ2-5 | TRBV28 | - | CASSLRPEGRKTQYF | TGTGCCAGCAGTTTAAGGCCGGAGGGGAGAAAGACCCAGTACTTC
TRBD1 | TRBJ1-6 | TRBV4-1 | - | CASSQERLGTANLYNSPLHF | TGCGCCAGCAGCCAAGAGAGACTGGGGACAGCTAACCTCTATAATTCACCCCTCCACTTT
- | TRBJ1-2 | TRBV4-1 | - | CASSQRENSNYGYTF | TGCGCCAGCAGCCAGAGGGAGAACTCTAACTATGGCTACACCTTC
TRBD1 | TRBJ1-1 | TRBV7-9 | once | CASSSQGDHTEAFF | TGTGCCAGCAGCTCACAGGGGGACCACACTGAAGCTTTCTTT
- | TRBJ2-7 | TRBV7-9 | - | CASSPTLGQGEQYF | TGTGCCAGCAGCCCAACCTTGGGACAAGGCGAGCAGTACTTC
- | TRBJ1-4 | TRBV6-1 | - | CASTYSPKNEKLFF | TGTGCCAGCACTTATAGTCCTAAGAATGAAAAACTGTTTTTT
TRBD2 | TRBJ2-7 | TRBV2 | - | CASSEAGGGLAGGLSYEQYF | TGTGCCAGCAGTGAAGCTGGCGGGGGGCTAGCGGGGGGGCTTTCCTACGAGCAGTACTTC